A selection of T cell receptor beta chains follows, all from one sample in a study of T-cell reconstitution after alpha-beta-depleted transplantation in children. TCRdb used MiXCR to reprocess the PCR reads, holding one entry per CDR3 protein. The sample gives around 300,000 distinct CDR3 sequences, roughly 25% of which show up once; approximately 11% is in the top ten. The sequencing used PBMCs, mostly from graft donor cells, collected 180 days after TCRalphabeta/CD19-depleted stem cell transplant. The receptors were gathered from a male patient between 10 and 17 years old who had a stem cell transplant for acute lymphoblastic leukemia, so the T cells may come from the graft donor. Each CDR3 is given with its conserved first and last residue. D genes are given only for firm matches. Size is omitted from some rows. Given values are once, few, many or a class for expanded clones.

cdr3_nt cdr3_aa d_call clone_size j_call v_call
TGTGCCAGCAGTTACTTAGCAGGGGGATTGAATGAAAAACTGTTTTTT CASSYLAGGLNEKLFF TRBD1 NA TRBJ1-4 TRBV6-5
TGTGCCAGCACCCCAGGGACAGGGTTTCTGAATGAGCAGTTCTTC CASTPGTGFLNEQFF TRBD1 NA TRBJ2-1 TRBV6-2/TRBV6-3
TGTGCCAGCAGCTTCGGGGACAGGGGGCTCCCTTATGAGCAGTTCTTC CASSFGDRGLPYEQFF TRBD1 few TRBJ2-1 TRBV7-6
TGTGCCATCAGTGAGTCGATTTTTCTACGGCGGGGTACGCAGTATTTT CAISESIFLRRGTQYF NA NA TRBJ2-3 TRBV10-3
TGTGCCAGCAGCCTGACTAGCTCGGGGGAGCAGTACTTC CASSLTSSGEQYF TRBD2 NA TRBJ2-7 TRBV7-8
TGTGCCAGCAGATCGAACAACAGGAATCGGTACAATGAGCAGTTCTTC CASRSNNRNRYNEQFF NA few TRBJ2-1 TRBV7-9
TGCGCCAGCAGCCAACAGGGTGGGGGATGGGAGCAGTACTTC CASSQQGGGWEQYF NA NA TRBJ2-7 TRBV4-1
TGTGCCTGGACCGGGGCAACTAATGAAAAACTGTTTTTT CAWTGATNEKLFF NA few TRBJ1-4 TRBV30
TGTGCCAGCAGTTCCGGGACAGGGAGGTACACTGAAGCTTTCTTT CASSSGTGRYTEAFF TRBD1 NA TRBJ1-1 TRBV28
TGTGCCAGCAGCTTAGCGTACAACAATGAGCAGTTCTTC CASSLAYNNEQFF NA NA TRBJ2-1 TRBV7-9
TGCAGTGCTCGTAGAATCTCGAAGTACAATGAGCAGTTCTTC CSARRISKYNEQFF NA NA TRBJ2-1 TRBV20-1
TGCGCCAGCAGCAGCCTCCTTCAAGAGACCCAGTACTTC CASSSLLQETQYF NA many TRBJ2-5 TRBV5-1
TGTGCCAGCAGTTCAGGGGCCTCGAGACACAATGAGCAGTTCTTC CASSSGASRHNEQFF NA few TRBJ2-1 TRBV12-3/TRBV12-4
TGTGCCAGCAGCCAAGATGAGGGGCCTAGCACAGATACGCAGTATTTT CASSQDEGPSTDTQYF NA NA TRBJ2-3 TRBV3-1
TGTGCCAGCAGCCGATCCCGGGACAGGGGTTACTCTGGGGCCAACGTCCTGACTTTC CASSRSRDRGYSGANVLTF TRBD1 NA TRBJ2-6 TRBV3-1
TGTGCCAGCAGCTTAAGTCTACGGCTAGCGGGAGGTCCAGAGACCCAGTACTTC CASSLSLRLAGGPETQYF TRBD2 NA TRBJ2-5 TRBV7-6
TGTGCCACCAGTCCCAGCCCCCGTCGCGCCGAGACCCAGTACTTC CATSPSPRRAETQYF NA NA TRBJ2-5 TRBV15
TGTGCCGTCACAGGGGGCACCGGGGAGCTGTTTTTT CAVTGGTGELFF NA NA TRBJ2-2 TRBV21-1
TGTGCCACCAAGAAAGCAGGAGGAAACACCATATATTTT CATKKAGGNTIYF NA NA TRBJ1-3 TRBV12-3/TRBV12-4
TGTGCCAGCAGTGCTTACGAGCAGTACTTC CASSAYEQYF NA few TRBJ2-7 TRBV2
TGCGCCAGCAGCCAAGGGGGCAGGGGGCGCGTTTATGAGCAGTTCTTC CASSQGGRGRVYEQFF TRBD1 NA TRBJ2-1 TRBV4-1
TGTGCCAGCAGCTTAGGTACTAGCGGGAGCGCTAACAATGAGCAGTTCTTC CASSLGTSGSANNEQFF TRBD2 NA TRBJ2-1 TRBV11-3
TGTGCCTGGAGTGTACAAGCGCCCGAGCAGTTCTTC CAWSVQAPEQFF NA few TRBJ2-1 TRBV30
TGCAGCGTTGGTTGGACAGGGGGCCCGAACTATGGCTACACCTTC CSVGWTGGPNYGYTF TRBD1 many TRBJ1-2 TRBV29-1
TGCGCCAGCAGCCGGAATAGGGGCATATACGAGCAGTACTTC CASSRNRGIYEQYF NA NA TRBJ2-7 TRBV5-1
TGCGCCAGCATCCGGGGGTTGGGCGGGGTGAGCTCCTACAATGAGCAGTTCTTC CASIRGLGGVSSYNEQFF NA NA TRBJ2-1 TRBV5-1
TGTGCCAGCAGCTTCTTCGCGGGTACCTACGAGCAGTACTTC CASSFFAGTYEQYF NA few TRBJ2-7 TRBV7-3
TGCGCCAGCAGCCGGACTTGCGGGAGCCTTACGCAGTATTTT CASSRTCGSLTQYF TRBD2 NA TRBJ2-3 TRBV5-1
TGTGCCAGCAGCGTGACTAGCGGGTCTTCCCCAGAGACCCAGTACTTC CASSVTSGSSPETQYF TRBD2 NA TRBJ2-5 TRBV7-8
TGTGCCAGCAGCCGGACAGGGGGCAGCTCCTACGAGCAGTACTTC CASSRTGGSSYEQYF TRBD1 few TRBJ2-7 TRBV7-3
TGTGCCAGCTCGGGTCGGAGGGCCTACGAGCAGTACTTC CASSGRRAYEQYF NA NA TRBJ2-7 TRBV18
TGTGCCAGCAGTCTCCTGGGGTCGACGGCGGAGACCCAGTACTTC CASSLLGSTAETQYF NA many TRBJ2-5 TRBV9
TGTGCCAGCAGACGCTCCGGGGTTCAGGAGAACACTGAAGCTTTCTTT CASRRSGVQENTEAFF NA NA TRBJ1-1 TRBV6-1
TGTGCCAGCATCCCACAGGGGTGCCCTACCACCTACGAGCAGTACTTC CASIPQGCPTTYEQYF NA NA TRBJ2-7 TRBV21-1
TGTGCCAGCAGTCCCAACCCGGGGTATAAAGAGACCCAGTACTTC CASSPNPGYKETQYF NA NA TRBJ2-5 TRBV12-3/TRBV12-4
TGTGCCAGCAGTGTGACGGGACCCCTCCACTTT CASSVTGPLHF NA NA TRBJ1-6 TRBV25-1
TGTGCCAGTAGTATAGCGGGACAGGGGGCGTTCGAGCAGTACTTC CASSIAGQGAFEQYF TRBD1 few TRBJ2-7 TRBV19
TGCAGCGTCCCTAGCGGGCCTTCCCGACTTTTATACAATGAGCAGTTCTTC CSVPSGPSRLLYNEQFF TRBD2 NA TRBJ2-1 TRBV20-1
TGTGCCAGCAGTTACTTGGGGGTTGAGGCTTTCTTT CASSYLGVEAFF NA few TRBJ1-1 TRBV6-5
TGTGCCATCAGCCCTACAGGGGGCGAAGGAGATACGCAGTATTTT CAISPTGGEGDTQYF TRBD1 NA TRBJ2-3 TRBV10-3
TGCGCCAGCAGGGCCGAAGAGACCCAGTACTTC CASRAEETQYF NA NA TRBJ2-5 TRBV5-1
TGCGCCAGCAGCTTGGACAGGGTAGAAGGAGGAGCTTTCTTT CASSLDRVEGGAFF NA NA TRBJ1-1 TRBV5-1
TGTGCCAGCAGTTTTGGGGGTCTCGGAACAGATACGCAGTATTTT CASSFGGLGTDTQYF NA NA TRBJ2-3 TRBV12-3/TRBV12-4
TGTGCCAGCAGGCGAACGGGGCACACTGAAGCTTTCTTT CASRRTGHTEAFF NA NA TRBJ1-1 TRBV12-3/TRBV12-4
TGCGCCAGCAGCTCGGACAGGGGTAGGAGCACTGAAGCTTTCTTT CASSSDRGRSTEAFF TRBD1 NA TRBJ1-1 TRBV5-1
TGTGCCAGCAGTTATAGACAGCTCAGCAGGGGCTATGGCTACACCTTC CASSYRQLSRGYGYTF NA few TRBJ1-2 TRBV6-5
TGTGCCAGCAGTCATGCAGGGGGCTCTCGCACAGTTACGCAGTATTTT CASSHAGGSRTVTQYF TRBD1 NA TRBJ2-3 TRBV28
TGTGCCAGCAGGACAGCGGGGTTTAGCACAGATACGCAGTATTTT CASRTAGFSTDTQYF TRBD2 NA TRBJ2-3 TRBV2